A single sample gave rise to the 20 T cell receptor beta chains below, sequenced in a study of cytomegalovirus exposure and HLA in healthy donors. Primers: 60 Vbeta forward and 13 Jbeta reverse. Sequencing was performed with immunoSEQ multiplex PCR; in TCRdb, only in-frame clones are kept and a portion is missing. The data contain over 150,000 clones, about 69% of them seen just once; the ten biggest clones take up over 2.5%. What was sequenced was PBMCs. The receptor source for this set is a male donor in good health and CMV-seronegative.

The J gene is TRBJ2-2, the V gene TRBV21-1; TRBD1, the table's D call, lacks a check against the DNA. TRBV21-1 corresponds to a pseudogene. The CDR3 has 15 residues. CDR3 DNA sequence: TGTGCCAGCAGCAAAGACAGGGGGAACACCGGGGAGCTGTTTTTT. It encodes CASSKDRGNTGELFF.

This chain connects TRBV15 to TRBJ1-5; a possible D gene is TRBD1 (6 bases). This CDR3 is built from 14 residues. CDR1 and CDR2 (germline): LNHNV, YYDKDF (reference sequence). The V gene lost 3 bases and the J gene lost 6 bases, with 12 bases spanning the gap. CDR3 sequence (DNA): TGTGCCACCAGCAGTTTCCAGGGGTTTCAGCCCCAGCATTTT. Its translation is CATSSFQGFQPQHF.

The rearrangement uses TRBV5-1 and TRBJ1-3; 9 nucleotides line up with TRBD1. V shed 3 bases and J 7 bases; nucleotides not matched to a gene: 8. CDR3 length: 15 residues. Germline-derived CDR1 and CDR2 are SGHRS and YFSETQ. The DNA of the CDR3 is TGCGCCAGCAGCTGGAACCGGGACAGGGCTAACACCATATATTTT. Residues: CASSWNRDRANTIYF.

V gene TRBV7-3 combines with J gene TRBJ2-2, with D perhaps TRBD1 (6 bases). V lost 5 bases, J lost 1 base, and 11 bases lay in between. Per germline, CDR1 SGHTA and CDR2 FQGTGA. The CDR3 spans 15 residues. This CDR3 is CASSAGERNTGELFF. The CDR3, as DNA: TGTGCCAGCAGCGCAGGGGAGAGGAACACCGGGGAGCTGTTTTTT. The variable domain in full, with the rest retrieved from reference TRBV7-3 and TRBJ2-2, is GAGVSQTPSNKVTEKGKYVELRCDPISGHTALYWYRQSLGQGPEFLIYFQGTGAADDSGLPNDRFFAVRPEGSVSTLKIQRTERGDSAVYLCASSAGERNTGELFFGEGSRLTVL.

The V gene is TRBV27, the J gene TRBJ2-4, with a weak D call TRBD2 (5 bases). The CDR3 totals 14 residues. The V gene lost 8 bases and the J gene lost 1 base, with 12 bases spanning the gap. Germline values: CDR1 MNHEY, CDR2 SMNVEV (reference sequence). The CDR3 is CASSSRGAKNIQYF. CDR3 coding DNA: TGTGCCAGCTCGTCTAGAGGGGCCAAAAACATTCAGTACTTC.

The chain uses TRBV4-2 and TRBJ1-5; D call uncertain. V lost 2 bases to trimming and J lost 6 bases, with 8 bases between them. Germline lookup yields CDR1 LGHNA and CDR2 YNFKEQ. The CDR3 loop spans 13 amino acids. The CDR3 bases are TGTGCCAGCAGCCAATCCGGTATTCAGCCCCAGCATTTT. It yields the protein CASSQSGIQPQHF.

The chain links TRBV28 to TRBJ2-3; TRBD2 aligns across 8 bases. Germline CDR1 is MDHEN and CDR2 is SYDVKM. The CDR3 extends over 16 amino acids. V shed 6 bases, J shed 3 bases, and the junction held 11 bases outside the gene matches. The DNA for the CDR3 is TGTGCCAGCAGCCCCAGGGGCGGGAGGAGTACAGATACGCAGTATTTT. Protein: CASSPRGGRSTDTQYF.

This clone was seen a single time. The chain recombines TRBV7-9 with TRBJ1-5; a weak D match, TRBD1 (6 bases). The CDR3 is 15 residues long. The germline V gene has CDR1 SEHNR and CDR2 FQNEAQ (reference sequence). V lost 1 base and J 4 bases, leaving 11 bases between the germline ends. The CDR3 loop is CASSLVGGANQPQHF. CDR3 nucleotides: TGTGCCAGCAGCTTAGTGGGGGGGGCAAATCAGCCCCAGCATTTT.

This clone was seen a handful of times. This sequence joins TRBV6-5 and TRBJ2-1, with D tentatively TRBD2 (5 bases). Germline-derived CDR1 and CDR2 are MNHEY and SVGAGI. Trimming stripped 0 bases from V and 0 bases from J, with 6 bases between. This CDR3 has 15 residues. For the CDR3, the DNA is TGTGCCAGCAGTTACTCAGACTACTCCTACAATGAGCAGTTCTTC. It specifies CASSYSDYSYNEQFF.

This clone has only a few counts. The chain joins TRBV2 to TRBJ2-7; a weak D match, TRBD2 (6 bases). The CDR3 has 14 amino acids. The V end lost 5 bases, the J end lost 1 base, and 12 bases lay between the germline ends. Per the germline V gene, CDR1 is SNHLY and CDR2 is FYNNEI. CDR3 in amino acids: CASSTLSGSYEQYF. For the CDR3, the DNA is TGTGCCAGCAGTACCCTGAGCGGGTCCTACGAGCAGTACTTC.

This clone was detected only a few times. This chain links TRBV11-2 with TRBJ2-5; TRBD2 might be the D (6 bases). The CDR3 loop spans 14 amino acids. Trimming shortened V by 1 base and J by 1 base, and 7 bases separated the two germline ends. Germline V gives CDR1 SGHAT, CDR2 FQNNGV. This CDR3 reads CASSLGGLQETQYF. The CDR3 DNA follows: TGTGCCAGCAGCTTAGGGGGACTCCAAGAGACCCAGTACTTC.

The genes are TRBV2 and TRBJ2-2; perhaps TRBD1 as D (5 bases). There are 13 residues in the CDR3. The V gene's germline CDR1 is SNHLY and CDR2 FYNNEI. V gave up 1 base and J gave up 6 bases, with 6 bases separating them. Here the CDR3 reads CASSEEGAGELFF. The CDR3 DNA follows: TGTGCCAGCAGTGAAGAAGGGGCCGGGGAGCTGTTTTTT.

The rearrangement links TRBV11-1 to TRBJ2-1, with 9 bases identical to TRBD2. CDR1 is SGHAT, CDR2 FQDESV, per germline (reference sequence). Trimming cost V 6 bases and J 7 bases; bases outside gene matches: 7. This CDR3 comprises 14 residues. The CDR3 DNA reads TGTGCCAGCAGTTGGGGGCTAGCGGGGAATGAGCAGTTCTTC. Amino acids: CASSWGLAGNEQFF.

This chain connects TRBV27 to TRBJ1-6; D gene ambiguous. V was shortened by 2 bases and J by 7 bases, with 3 bases between the two germline ends. From germline, CDR1 is MNHEY and CDR2 SMNVEV (reference sequence). The CDR3 totals 12 residues. The CDR3 loop is CASSLRNSPLHF. The CDR3 nucleotides read TGTGCCAGCAGTTTACGGAATTCACCCCTCCACTTT.

V and J are TRBV19 and TRBJ2-4; TRBD2 is a possible D gene (6 bases). Germline CDR1 and CDR2: LNHDA and SQIVND (reference sequence). V was clipped by 7 bases and J by 5 bases, with 18 bases between them. The CDR3 loop spans 15 amino acids. CDR3 DNA: TGTGCCAGTACCCCGAGCTGGGACTCCGAAAACATTCAGTACTTC. Translation: CASTPSWDSENIQYF.

The chain employs TRBV27 and TRBJ2-6, with D uncertain. Looked up from germline, CDR1 is MNHEY and CDR2 is SMNVEV (reference sequence). The CDR3 covers 14 residues. Trimming shortened V by 5 bases and J by 0 bases, and 5 bases separated the two germline ends. Here the CDR3 reads CASSPFSGANVLTF. CDR3 sequence (DNA): TGTGCCAGCAGTCCCTTCTCTGGGGCCAACGTCCTGACTTTC.

This chain connects TRBV5-4 to TRBJ1-1; unclear D gene. This CDR3 spans 14 amino acids. The V end lost 7 bases, the J end lost 3 bases, and 16 bases lay between the germline ends. Germline CDR1 SGHNT, CDR2 YYREEE (reference sequence). The CDR3 DNA follows: TGTGCCAGCCGCCTTGGCGGTTCTTACACTGAAGCTTTCTTT. This sequence encodes CASRLGGSYTEAFF.

The V and J genes are TRBV18 and TRBJ2-5, with a possible D match to TRBD2 (5 bases). Trimming stripped 6 bases from V and 1 base from J, with 6 bases between. From germline, CDR1 is KGHSH and CDR2 LQKENI. CDR3 size: 12 residues. The CDR3 protein is CASSRGQETQYF. The CDR3 DNA follows: TGTGCCAGCTCCCGGGGCCAAGAGACCCAGTACTTC.

The J gene is TRBJ1-2, the V gene TRBV6-5, with TRBD1 matching over 10 bases. The junction had 4 bases not matched to a gene; V was cut back by 6 bases and J by 0 bases. The CDR3 contains 15 residues. Germline V gene data show CDR1 as MNHEY and CDR2 as SVGAGI. The CDR3 loop reads CASSDGQGANYGYTF. DNA for the CDR3: TGTGCCAGCAGCGACGGACAGGGGGCTAACTATGGCTACACCTTC.

The V and J genes are TRBV4-1 and TRBJ1-5, with 7 bases lining up with TRBD1. This CDR3 comprises 15 residues. The trim removed 4 bases at V and 4 bases at J, leaving 7 bases unmatched. Germline V gene data show CDR1 as MGHRA and CDR2 as YSYEKL. The CDR3 loop is CASSRVSGGNQPQHF. The CDR3 DNA sequence: TGCGCCAGCAGCCGAGTTTCAGGGGGTAATCAGCCCCAGCATTTT.